This entry concerns a single T cell receptor beta chain. Sequenced by immunoSEQ multiplex PCR; TCRdb stores in-frame clones only, minus some. The table records 250,000 to 350,000 clones, 86% of them present only once. Enrolment of Seattle patients took place during active infection, and they were followed longitudinally. This entry comes from a study of blood T cell repertoires in COVID-19. Study details: In each case, the material was cDNA or gDNA derived from T cells, B-cell-depleted T cells, or PBMCs.

The CDR3 contains 12 residues. V lost 7 bases, J lost 9 bases, and 10 bases lay in between. The TCR originated in a woman aged 70-85 years with COVID-19, enrolled during active disease. Sequences were obtained from peripheral blood. The chain combines TRBV12-3 or TRBV12-4 with TRBJ1-6; TRBD1 might be the D (6 bases). This CDR3 reads CASTSGASPLHF. CDR3 coding DNA: TGTGCCAGCACTTCAGGGGCTTCACCCCTCCACTTT.